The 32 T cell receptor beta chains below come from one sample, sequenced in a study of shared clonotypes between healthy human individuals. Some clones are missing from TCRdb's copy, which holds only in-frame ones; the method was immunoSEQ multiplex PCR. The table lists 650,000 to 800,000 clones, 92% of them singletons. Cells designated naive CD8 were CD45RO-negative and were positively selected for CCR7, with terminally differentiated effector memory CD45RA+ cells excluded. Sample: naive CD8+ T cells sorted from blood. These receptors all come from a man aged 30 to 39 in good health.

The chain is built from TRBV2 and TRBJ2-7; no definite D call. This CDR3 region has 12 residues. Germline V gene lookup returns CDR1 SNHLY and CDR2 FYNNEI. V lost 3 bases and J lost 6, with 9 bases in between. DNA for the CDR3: TGTGCCAGCAGTGATTGGGGTCTCGAGCAGTACTTC. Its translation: CASSDWGLEQYF.

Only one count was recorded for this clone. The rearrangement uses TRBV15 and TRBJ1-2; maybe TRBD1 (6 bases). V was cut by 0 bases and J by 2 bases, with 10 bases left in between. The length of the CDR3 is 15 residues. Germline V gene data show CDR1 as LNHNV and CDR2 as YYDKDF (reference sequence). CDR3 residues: CATSRERRGNYGYTF. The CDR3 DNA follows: TGTGCCACCAGCAGAGAACGAAGGGGGAACTATGGCTACACCTTC.

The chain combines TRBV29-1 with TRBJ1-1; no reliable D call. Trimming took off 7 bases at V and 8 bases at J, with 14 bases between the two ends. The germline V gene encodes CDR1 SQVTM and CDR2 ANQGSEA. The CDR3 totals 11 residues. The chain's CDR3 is CSANYRTEAFF. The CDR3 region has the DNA TGCAGCGCCAACTACCGTACGGAAGCTTTCTTT. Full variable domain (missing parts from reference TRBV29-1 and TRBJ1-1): SAVISQKPSRDICQRGTSLTIQCQVDSQVTMMFWYRQQPGQSLTLIATANQGSEATYESGFVIDKFPISRPNLTFSTLTVSNMSPEDSSIYLCSANYRTEAFFGQGTRLTVV.

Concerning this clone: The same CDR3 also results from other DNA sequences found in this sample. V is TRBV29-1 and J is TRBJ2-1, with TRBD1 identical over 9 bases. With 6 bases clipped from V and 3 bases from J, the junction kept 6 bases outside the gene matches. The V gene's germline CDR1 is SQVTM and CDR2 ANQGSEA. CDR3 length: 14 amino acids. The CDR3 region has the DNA TGCAGCGTAGAGGGACAGGGAGTCTACAATGAGCAGTTCTTC. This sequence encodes CSVEGQGVYNEQFF.

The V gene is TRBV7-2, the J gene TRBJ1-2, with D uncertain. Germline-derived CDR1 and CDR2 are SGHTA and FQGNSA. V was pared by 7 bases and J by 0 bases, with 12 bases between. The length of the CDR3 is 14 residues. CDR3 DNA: TGTGCCAGCACCACCCCCCCAACTAACTATGGCTACACCTTC. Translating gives CASTTPPTNYGYTF.

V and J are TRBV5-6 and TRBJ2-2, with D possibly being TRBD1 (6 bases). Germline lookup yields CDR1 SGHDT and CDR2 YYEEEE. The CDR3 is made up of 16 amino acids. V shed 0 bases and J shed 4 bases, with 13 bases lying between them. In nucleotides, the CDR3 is TGTGCCAGCAGCTTGGGTGGTACAGGGTTCACCGGGGAGCTGTTTTTT. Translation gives CASSLGGTGFTGELFF.

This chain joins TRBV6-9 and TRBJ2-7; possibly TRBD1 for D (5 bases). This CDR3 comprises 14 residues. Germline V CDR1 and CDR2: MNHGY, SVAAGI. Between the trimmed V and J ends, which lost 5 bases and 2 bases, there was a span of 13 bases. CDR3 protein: CASSGHLTTYEQYF. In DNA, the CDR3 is TGTGCCAGCAGTGGACATCTCACAACCTACGAGCAGTACTTC.

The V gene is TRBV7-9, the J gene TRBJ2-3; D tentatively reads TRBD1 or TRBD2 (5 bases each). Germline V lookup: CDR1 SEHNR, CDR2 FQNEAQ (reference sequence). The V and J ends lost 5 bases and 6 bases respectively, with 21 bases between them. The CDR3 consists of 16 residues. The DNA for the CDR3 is TGTGCCAGCAGCCGGGGTGGGGGTACATTTCTGGATACGCAGTATTTT. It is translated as CASSRGGGTFLDTQYF. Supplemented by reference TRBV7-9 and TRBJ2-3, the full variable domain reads DTGVSQNPRHKITKRGQNVTFRCDPISEHNRLYWYRQTLGQGPEFLTYFQNEAQLEKSRLLSDRFSAERPKGSFSTLEIQRTEQGDSAMYLCASSRGGGTFLDTQYFGPGTRLTVL.

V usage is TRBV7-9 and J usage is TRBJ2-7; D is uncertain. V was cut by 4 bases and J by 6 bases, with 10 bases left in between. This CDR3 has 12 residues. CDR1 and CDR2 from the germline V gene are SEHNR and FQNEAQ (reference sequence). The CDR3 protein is CASSSTGSEQYF. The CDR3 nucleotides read TGTGCCAGCAGCTCAACTGGGTCCGAGCAGTACTTC.

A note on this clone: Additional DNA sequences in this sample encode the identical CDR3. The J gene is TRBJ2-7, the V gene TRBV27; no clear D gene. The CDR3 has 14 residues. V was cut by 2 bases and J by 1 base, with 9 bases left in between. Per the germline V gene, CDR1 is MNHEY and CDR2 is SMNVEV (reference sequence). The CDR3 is CASSLGRSSYEQYF. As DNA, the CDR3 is TGTGCCAGCAGTTTAGGGCGGTCGTCCTACGAGCAGTACTTC.

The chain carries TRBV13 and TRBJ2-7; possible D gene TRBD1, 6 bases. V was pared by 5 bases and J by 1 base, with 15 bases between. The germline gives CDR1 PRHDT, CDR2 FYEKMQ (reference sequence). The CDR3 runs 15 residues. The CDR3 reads CASSPSYGQSYEQYF. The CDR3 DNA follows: TGTGCCAGCAGCCCCTCTTATGGACAGTCCTACGAGCAGTACTTC. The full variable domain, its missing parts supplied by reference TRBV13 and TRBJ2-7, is AAGVIQSPRHLIKEKRETATLKCYPIPRHDTVYWYQQGPGQDPQFLISFYEKMQSDKGSIPDRFSAQQFSDYHSELNMSSLELGDSALYFCASSPSYGQSYEQYFGPGTRLTVT.

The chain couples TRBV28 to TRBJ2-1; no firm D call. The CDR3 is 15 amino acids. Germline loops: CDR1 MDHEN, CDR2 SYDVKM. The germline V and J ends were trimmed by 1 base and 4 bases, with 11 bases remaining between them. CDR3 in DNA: TGTGCCAGCAGTTTATCGAGCTATCTTTACAATGAGCAGTTCTTC. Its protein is CASSLSSYLYNEQFF.

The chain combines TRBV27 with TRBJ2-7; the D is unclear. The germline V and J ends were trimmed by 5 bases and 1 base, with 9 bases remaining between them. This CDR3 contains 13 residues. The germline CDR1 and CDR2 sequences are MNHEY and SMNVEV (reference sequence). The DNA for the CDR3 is TGTGCCAGCAGTAACGGCCCTTCCTACGAGCAGTACTTC. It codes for CASSNGPSYEQYF.

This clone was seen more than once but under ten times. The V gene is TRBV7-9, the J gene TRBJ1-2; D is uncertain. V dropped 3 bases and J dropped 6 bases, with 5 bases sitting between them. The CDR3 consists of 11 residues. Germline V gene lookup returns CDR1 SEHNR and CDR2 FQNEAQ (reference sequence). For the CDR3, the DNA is TGTGCCAGCAGCTTGGCAGATGGCTACACCTTC. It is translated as CASSLADGYTF. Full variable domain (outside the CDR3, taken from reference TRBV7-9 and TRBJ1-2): DTGVSQNPRHKITKRGQNVTFRCDPISEHNRLYWYRQTLGQGPEFLTYFQNEAQLEKSRLLSDRFSAERPKGSFSTLEIQRTEQGDSAMYLCASSLADGYTFGSGTRLTVV.

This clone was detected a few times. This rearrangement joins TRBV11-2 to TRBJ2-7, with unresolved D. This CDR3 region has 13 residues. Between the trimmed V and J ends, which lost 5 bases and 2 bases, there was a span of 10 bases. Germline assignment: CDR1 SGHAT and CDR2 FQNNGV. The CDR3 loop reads CASSPTGTYEQYF. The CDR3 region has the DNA TGTGCCAGCAGCCCCACCGGCACCTACGAGCAGTACTTC. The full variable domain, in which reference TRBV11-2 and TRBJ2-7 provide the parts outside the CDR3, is EAGVAQSPRYKIIEKRQSVAFWCNPISGHATLYWYQQILGQGPKLLIQFQNNGVVDDSQLPKDRFSAERLKGVDSTLKIQPAKLEDSAVYLCASSPTGTYEQYFGPGTRLTVT.

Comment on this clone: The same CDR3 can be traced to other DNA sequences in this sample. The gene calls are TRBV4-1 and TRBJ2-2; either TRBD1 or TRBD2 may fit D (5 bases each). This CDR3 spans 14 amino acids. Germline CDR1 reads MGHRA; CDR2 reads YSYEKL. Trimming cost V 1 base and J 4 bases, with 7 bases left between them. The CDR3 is CASSQAGRTGELFF. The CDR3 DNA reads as TGCGCCAGCAGCCAAGCGGGGCGCACCGGGGAGCTGTTTTTT.

CDR3 in DNA: TGTGCCAGCAGCTTAGGGGCAGGGATCGACTATGGCTACACCTTC. It is translated as CASSLGAGIDYGYTF. This sequence joins TRBV7-9 and TRBJ1-2; weak D call: TRBD1 (5 bases). The germline V gene encodes CDR1 SEHNR and CDR2 FQNEAQ (reference sequence). V shed 1 base and J shed 3 bases, with 12 bases lying between them. CDR3 length equals 15 residues.

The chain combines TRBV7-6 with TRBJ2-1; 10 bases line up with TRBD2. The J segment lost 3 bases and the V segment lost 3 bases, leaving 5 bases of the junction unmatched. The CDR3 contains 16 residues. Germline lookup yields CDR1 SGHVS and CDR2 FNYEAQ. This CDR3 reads CASSFRVAGGYNEQFF. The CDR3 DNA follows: TGTGCCAGCAGCTTTCGAGTAGCGGGGGGCTACAATGAGCAGTTCTTC. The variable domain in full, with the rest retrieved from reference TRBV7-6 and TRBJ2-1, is GAGVSQSPRYKVTKRGQDVALRCDPISGHVSLYWYRQALGQGPEFLTYFNYEAQQDKSGLPNDRFSAERPEGSISTLTIQRTEQRDSAMYRCASSFRVAGGYNEQFFGPGTRLTVL.

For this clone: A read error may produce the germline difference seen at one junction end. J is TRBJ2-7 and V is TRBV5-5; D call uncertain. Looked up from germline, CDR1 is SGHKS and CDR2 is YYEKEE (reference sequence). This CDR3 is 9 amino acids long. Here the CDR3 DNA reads TGTGCCAGCAGCTTGTTCTGCCGCTTC. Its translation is CASSLFCRF.

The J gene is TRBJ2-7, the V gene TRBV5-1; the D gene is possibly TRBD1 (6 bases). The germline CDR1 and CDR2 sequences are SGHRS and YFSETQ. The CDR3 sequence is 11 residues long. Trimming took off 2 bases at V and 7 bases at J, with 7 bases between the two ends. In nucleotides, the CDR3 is TGCGCCAGCAGCTTCAGGGGTGAGCAGTACTTC. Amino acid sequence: CASSFRGEQYF.

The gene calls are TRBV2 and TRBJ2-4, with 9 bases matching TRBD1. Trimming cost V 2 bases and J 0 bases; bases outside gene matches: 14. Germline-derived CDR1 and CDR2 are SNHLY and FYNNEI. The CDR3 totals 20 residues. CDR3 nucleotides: TGTGCCAGCAGTGAATTGGGCGACAGGGGGTGGTATGAAGCCAAAAACATTCAGTACTTC. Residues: CASSELGDRGWYEAKNIQYF. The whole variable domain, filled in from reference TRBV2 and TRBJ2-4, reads EPEVTQTPSHQVTQMGQEVILRCVPISNHLYFYWYRQILGQKVEFLVSFYNNEISEKSEIFDDQFSVERPDGSNFTLKIRSTKLEDSAMYFCASSELGDRGWYEAKNIQYFGAGTRLSVL.

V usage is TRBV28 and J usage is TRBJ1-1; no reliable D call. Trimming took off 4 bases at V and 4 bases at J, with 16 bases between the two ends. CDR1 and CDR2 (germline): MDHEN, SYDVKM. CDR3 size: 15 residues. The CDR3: CASSSWVGLSTEAFF. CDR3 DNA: TGTGCCAGCAGTTCATGGGTCGGGTTGAGCACTGAAGCTTTCTTT.

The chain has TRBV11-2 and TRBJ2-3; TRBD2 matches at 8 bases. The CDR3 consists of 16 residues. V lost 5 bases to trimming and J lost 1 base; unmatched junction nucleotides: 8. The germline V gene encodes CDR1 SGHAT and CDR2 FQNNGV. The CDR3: CASSPWGREGTDTQYF. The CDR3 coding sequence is TGTGCCAGCAGCCCATGGGGGCGGGAGGGCACAGATACGCAGTATTTT.

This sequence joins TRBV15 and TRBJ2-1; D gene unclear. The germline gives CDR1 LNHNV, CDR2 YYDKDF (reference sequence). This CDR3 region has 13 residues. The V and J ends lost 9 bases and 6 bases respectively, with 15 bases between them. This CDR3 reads CATTSRGPNEQFF. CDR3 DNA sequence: TGTGCCACAACCTCGCGTGGTCCCAATGAGCAGTTCTTC.

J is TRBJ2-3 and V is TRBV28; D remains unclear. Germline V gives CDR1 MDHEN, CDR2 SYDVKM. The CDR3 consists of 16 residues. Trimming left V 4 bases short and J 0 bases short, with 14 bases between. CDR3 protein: CASSYPTKGSTDTQYF. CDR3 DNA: TGTGCCAGCAGTTACCCTACTAAGGGAAGCACAGATACGCAGTATTTT.

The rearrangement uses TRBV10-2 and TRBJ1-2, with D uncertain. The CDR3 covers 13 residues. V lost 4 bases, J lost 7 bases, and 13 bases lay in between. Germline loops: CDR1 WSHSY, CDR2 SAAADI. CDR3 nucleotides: TGCGCCAGCAGTGGGCCTCTCTCGGGTGGCTACACCTTC. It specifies CASSGPLSGGYTF.

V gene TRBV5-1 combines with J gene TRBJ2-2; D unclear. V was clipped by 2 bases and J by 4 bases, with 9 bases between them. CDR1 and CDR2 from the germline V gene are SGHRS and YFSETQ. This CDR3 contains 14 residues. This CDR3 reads CASSFSGLTGELFF. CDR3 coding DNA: TGCGCCAGCAGCTTTTCTGGGCTCACCGGGGAGCTGTTTTTT.

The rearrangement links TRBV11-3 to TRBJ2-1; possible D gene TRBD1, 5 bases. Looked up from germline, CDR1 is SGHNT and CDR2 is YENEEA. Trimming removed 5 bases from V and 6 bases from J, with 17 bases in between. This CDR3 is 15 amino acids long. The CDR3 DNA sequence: TGTGCCAGCAGCCCTCAGCAGGGCGGAGCCAATGAGCAGTTCTTC. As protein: CASSPQQGGANEQFF.

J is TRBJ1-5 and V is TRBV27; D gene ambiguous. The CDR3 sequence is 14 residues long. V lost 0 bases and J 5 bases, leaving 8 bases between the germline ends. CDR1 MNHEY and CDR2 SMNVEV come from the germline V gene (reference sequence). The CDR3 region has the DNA TGTGCCAGCAGTTTATCCCGTGTCGATCAGCCCCAGCATTTT. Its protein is CASSLSRVDQPQHF.

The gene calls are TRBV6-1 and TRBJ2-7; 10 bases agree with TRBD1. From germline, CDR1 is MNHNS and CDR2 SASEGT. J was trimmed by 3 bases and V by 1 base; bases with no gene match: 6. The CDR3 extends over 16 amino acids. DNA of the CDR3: TGTGCCAGCAGTGAAGGGGGCCGGGACAGGGGCTACGAGCAGTACTTC. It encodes CASSEGGRDRGYEQYF.

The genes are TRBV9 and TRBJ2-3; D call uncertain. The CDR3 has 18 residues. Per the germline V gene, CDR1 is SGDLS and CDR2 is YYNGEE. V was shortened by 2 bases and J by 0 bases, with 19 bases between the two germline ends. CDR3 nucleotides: TGTGCCAGCAGCGTGGATGGGGATGTGGCGGAAAGCACAGATACGCAGTATTTT. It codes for CASSVDGDVAESTDTQYF.

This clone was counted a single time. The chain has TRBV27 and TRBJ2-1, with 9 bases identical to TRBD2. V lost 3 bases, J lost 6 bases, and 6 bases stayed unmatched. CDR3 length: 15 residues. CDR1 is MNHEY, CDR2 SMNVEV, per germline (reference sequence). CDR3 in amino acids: CASSFPGTSFNEQFF. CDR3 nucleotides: TGTGCCAGCAGTTTTCCCGGGACTAGCTTCAATGAGCAGTTCTTC.